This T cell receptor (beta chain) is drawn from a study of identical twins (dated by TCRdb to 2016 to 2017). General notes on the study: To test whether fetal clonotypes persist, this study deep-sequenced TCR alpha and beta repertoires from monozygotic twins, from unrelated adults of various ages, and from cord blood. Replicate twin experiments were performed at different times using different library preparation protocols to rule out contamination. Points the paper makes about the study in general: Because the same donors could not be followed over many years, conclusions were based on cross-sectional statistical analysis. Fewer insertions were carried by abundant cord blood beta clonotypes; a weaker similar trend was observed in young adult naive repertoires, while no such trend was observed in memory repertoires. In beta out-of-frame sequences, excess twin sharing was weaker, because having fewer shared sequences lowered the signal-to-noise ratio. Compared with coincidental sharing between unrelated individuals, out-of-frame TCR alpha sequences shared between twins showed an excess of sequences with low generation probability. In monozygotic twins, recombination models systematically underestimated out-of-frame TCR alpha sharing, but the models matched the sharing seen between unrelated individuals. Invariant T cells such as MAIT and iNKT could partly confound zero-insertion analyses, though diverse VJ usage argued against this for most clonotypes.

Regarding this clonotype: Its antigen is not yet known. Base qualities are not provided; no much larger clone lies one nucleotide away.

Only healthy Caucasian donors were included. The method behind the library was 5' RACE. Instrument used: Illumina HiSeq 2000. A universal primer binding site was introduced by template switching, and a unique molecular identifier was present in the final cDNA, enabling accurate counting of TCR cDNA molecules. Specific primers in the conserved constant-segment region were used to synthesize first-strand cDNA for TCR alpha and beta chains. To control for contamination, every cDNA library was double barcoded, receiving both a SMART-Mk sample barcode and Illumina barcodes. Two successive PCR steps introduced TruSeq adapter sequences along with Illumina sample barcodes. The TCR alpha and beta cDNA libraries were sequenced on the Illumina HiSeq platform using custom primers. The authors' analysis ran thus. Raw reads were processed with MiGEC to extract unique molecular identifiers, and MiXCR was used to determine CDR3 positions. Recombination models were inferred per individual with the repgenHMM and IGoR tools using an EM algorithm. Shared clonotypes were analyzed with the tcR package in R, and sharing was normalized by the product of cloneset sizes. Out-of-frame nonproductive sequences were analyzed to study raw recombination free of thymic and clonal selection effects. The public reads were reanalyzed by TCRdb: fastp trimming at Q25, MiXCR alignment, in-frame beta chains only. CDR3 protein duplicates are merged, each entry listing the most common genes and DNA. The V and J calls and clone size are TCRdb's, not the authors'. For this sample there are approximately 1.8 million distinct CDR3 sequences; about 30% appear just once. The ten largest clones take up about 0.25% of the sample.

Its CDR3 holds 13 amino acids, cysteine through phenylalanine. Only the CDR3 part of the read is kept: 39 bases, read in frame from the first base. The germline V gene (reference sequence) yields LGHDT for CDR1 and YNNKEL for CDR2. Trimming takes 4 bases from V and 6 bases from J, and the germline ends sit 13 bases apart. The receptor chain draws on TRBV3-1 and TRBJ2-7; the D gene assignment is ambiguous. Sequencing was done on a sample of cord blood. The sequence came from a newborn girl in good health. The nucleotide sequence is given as TGTGCCAGCAGCCGAGATATTGGGTCCGAGCAGTACTTC. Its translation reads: CASSRDIGSEQYF.